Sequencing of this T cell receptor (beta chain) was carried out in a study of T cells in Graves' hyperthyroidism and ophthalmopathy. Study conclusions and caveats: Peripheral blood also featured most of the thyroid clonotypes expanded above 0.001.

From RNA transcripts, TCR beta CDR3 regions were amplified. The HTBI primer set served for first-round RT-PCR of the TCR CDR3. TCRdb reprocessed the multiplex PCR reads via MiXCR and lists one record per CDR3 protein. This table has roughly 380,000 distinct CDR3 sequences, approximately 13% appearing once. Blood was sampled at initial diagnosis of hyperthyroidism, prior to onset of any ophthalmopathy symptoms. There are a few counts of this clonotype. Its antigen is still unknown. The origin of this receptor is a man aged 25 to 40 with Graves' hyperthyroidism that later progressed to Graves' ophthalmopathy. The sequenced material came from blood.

The chain's CDR3 is CASRDLERGFQETQYF. CDR3 DNA sequence: TGCGCCAGCAGAGACCTAGAACGCGGCTTCCAAGAGACCCAGTACTTC. The rearrangement uses TRBV10-2 and TRBJ2-5; unclear D gene. The V end was cut by 6 bases, the J end by 1 base, with 18 bases between. CDR1 WSHSY and CDR2 SAAADI come from the germline V gene. The CDR3 is 16 amino acids.